This T cell receptor (beta chain) was obtained from a study of Ad26.COV2.S vaccination and SARS-CoV-2 variants. Regarding the study as a whole: Overall T cell responses may have been underestimated by the analyses of TCR breadth and depth.

Germline CDR1 and CDR2: MNHEY and SMNVEV (reference sequence). The CDR3 spans 17 residues. J gave up 8 bases and V 5 bases, and 16 bases lay outside the gene matches. Libraries were prepared by immunoSEQ multiplex PCR; TCRdb keeps only in-frame clonotypes and omits some of them. Of about 350,000 clones listed, roughly nine tenths are singletons. A note on this clone: Its antigen is currently unknown.

Treatment in this sample: around 19 received Ad26.COV2.S at low or high dose, single or two shots; about five received placebo; per-sample allocation not given. All samples were drawn on day 63, counting from the first vaccine or placebo injection. The chain carries TRBV27 and TRBJ1-5; 9 bases fit TRBD1. This receptor was taken from a person aged 18 to 59 who received the Ad26.COV2.S COVID-19 vaccine or a placebo. The specimen was peripheral blood, collected in a trial of Ad26.COV2.S vaccine versus placebo. The CDR3 nucleotides are TGTGCCAGCAGTAGTACAGGGGGCGGAGGGCTTGTTGAGCCCCAGCATTTT. This gives the protein CASSSTGGGGLVEPQHF.